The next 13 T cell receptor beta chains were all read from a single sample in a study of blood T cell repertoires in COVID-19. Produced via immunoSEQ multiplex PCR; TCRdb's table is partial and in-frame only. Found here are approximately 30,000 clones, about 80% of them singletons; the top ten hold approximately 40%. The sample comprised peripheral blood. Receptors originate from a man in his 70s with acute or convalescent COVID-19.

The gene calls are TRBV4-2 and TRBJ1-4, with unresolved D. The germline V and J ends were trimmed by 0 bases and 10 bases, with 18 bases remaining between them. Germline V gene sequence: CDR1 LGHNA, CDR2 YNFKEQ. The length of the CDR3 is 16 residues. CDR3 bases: TGTGCCAGCAGCCAAGAGGCGTGGGATGGAGCGGGAAAACTGTTTTTT. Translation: CASSQEAWDGAGKLFF.

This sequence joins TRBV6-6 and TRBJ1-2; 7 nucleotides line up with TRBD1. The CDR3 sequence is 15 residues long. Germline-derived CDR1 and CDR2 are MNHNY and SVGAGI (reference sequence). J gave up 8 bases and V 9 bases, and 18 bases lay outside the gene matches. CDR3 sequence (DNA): TGTGCCAGTCGCACAGGGGCCCTTTTCTTAAAAGGCTACACCTTC. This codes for CASRTGALFLKGYTF.

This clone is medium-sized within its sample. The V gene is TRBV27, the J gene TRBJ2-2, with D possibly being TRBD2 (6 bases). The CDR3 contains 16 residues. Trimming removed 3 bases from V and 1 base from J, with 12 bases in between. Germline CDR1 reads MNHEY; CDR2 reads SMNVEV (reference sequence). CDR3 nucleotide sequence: TGTGCCAGCAGTTTCCGACTAGGCCGGAACACCGGGGAGCTGTTTTTT. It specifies CASSFRLGRNTGELFF.

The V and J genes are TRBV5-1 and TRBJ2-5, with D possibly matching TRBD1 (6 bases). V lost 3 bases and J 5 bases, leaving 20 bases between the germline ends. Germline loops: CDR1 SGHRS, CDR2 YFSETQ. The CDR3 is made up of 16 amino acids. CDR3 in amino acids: CASSSGTLKERETQYF. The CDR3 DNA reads TGCGCCAGCAGCTCGGGGACACTAAAAGAGAGGGAGACCCAGTACTTC.

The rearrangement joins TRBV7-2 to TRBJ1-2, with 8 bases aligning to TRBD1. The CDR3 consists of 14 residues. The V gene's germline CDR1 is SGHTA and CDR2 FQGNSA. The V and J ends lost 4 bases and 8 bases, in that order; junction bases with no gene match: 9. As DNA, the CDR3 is TGTGCCAGCAGCTCGATCCGGGACAGGAGCGGCTACACCTTC. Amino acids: CASSSIRDRSGYTF.

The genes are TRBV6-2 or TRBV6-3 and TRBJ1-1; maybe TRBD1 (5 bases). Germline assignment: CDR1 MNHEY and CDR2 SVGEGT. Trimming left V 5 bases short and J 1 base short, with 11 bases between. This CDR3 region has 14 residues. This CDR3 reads CASSRQTQNTEAFF. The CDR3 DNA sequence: TGTGCCAGCAGTCGACAGACCCAGAACACTGAAGCTTTCTTT.

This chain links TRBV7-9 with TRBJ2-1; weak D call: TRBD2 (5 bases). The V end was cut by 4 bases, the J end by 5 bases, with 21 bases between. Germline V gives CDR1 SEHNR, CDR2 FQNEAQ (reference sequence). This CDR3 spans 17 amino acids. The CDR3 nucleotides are TGTGCCAGCAGCTGGACGGACTTAGGGAGCGTGGACAATGAGCAGTTCTTC. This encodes CASSWTDLGSVDNEQFF.

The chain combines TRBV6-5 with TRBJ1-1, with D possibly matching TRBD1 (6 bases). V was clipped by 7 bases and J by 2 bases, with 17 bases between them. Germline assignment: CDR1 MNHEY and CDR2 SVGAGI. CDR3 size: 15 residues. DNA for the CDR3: TGTGCCAGCACCAGGGGCCATGGCCTTAACACTGAAGCTTTCTTT. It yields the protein CASTRGHGLNTEAFF.

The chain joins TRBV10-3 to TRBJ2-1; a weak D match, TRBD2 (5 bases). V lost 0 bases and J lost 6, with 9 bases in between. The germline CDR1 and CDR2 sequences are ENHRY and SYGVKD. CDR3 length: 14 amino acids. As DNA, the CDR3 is TGTGCCATCAGTGAGTCGGCGGAGGCCAATGAGCAGTTCTTC. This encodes CAISESAEANEQFF.

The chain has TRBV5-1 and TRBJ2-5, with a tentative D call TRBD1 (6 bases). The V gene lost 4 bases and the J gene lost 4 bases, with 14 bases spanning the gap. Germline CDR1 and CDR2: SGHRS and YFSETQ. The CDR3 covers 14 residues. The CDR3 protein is CASSPGQPSETQYF. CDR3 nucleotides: TGCGCCAGCAGCCCCGGACAGCCTTCAGAGACCCAGTACTTC.

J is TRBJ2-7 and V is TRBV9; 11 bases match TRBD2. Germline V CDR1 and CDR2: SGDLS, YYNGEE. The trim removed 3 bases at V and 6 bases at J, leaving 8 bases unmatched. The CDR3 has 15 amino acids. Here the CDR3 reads CASSGTSGLPSEQYF. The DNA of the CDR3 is TGTGCCAGCAGCGGGACTAGCGGGTTACCCTCCGAGCAGTACTTC.

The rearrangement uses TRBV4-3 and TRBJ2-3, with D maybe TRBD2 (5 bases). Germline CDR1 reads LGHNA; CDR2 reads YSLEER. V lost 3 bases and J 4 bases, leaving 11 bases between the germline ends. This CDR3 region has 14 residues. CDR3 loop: CASSQLAGPDTQYF. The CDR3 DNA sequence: TGCGCCAGCAGCCAGCTAGCTGGGCCAGATACGCAGTATTTT.

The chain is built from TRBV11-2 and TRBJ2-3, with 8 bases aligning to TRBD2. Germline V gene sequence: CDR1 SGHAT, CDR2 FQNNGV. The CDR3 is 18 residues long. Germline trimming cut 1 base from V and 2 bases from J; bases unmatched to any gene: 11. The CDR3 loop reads CASSLGPKSGGNTDTQYF. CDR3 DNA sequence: TGTGCCAGCAGCTTAGGCCCCAAGAGCGGGGGAAACACAGATACGCAGTATTTT.